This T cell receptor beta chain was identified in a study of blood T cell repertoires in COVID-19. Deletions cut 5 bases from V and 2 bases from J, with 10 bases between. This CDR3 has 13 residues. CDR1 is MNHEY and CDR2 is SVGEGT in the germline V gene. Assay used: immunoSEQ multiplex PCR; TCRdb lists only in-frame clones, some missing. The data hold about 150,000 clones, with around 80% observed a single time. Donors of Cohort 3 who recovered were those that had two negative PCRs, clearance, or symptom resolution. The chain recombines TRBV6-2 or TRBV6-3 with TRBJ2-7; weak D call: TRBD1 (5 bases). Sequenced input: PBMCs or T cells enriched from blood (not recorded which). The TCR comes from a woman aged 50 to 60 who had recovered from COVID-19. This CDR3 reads CASSDGHPYEQYF. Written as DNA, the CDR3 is TGTGCCAGCAGTGACGGACACCCCTACGAGCAGTACTTC.